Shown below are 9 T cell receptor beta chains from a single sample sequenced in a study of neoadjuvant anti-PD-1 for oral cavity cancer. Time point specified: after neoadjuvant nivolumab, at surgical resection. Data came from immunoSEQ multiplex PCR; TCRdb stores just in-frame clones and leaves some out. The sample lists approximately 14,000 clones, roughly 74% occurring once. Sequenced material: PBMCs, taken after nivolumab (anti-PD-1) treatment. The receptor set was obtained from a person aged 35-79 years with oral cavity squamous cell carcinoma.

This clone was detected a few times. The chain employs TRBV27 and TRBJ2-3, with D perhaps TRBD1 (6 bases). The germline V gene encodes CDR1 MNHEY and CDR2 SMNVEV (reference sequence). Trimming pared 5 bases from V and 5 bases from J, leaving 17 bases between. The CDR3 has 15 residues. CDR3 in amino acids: CASSLARDIQDTQYF. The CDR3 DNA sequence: TGTGCCAGCAGTCTCGCCCGGGACATCCAAGATACGCAGTATTTT.

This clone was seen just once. The CDR3: CASGVPGERGYTF. The CDR3 region has the DNA TGTGCTAGTGGGGTACCAGGGGAGAGAGGCTACACCTTC. This rearrangement joins TRBV12-5 to TRBJ1-2; D might be TRBD1 (6 bases). Germline CDR1 is LGHNT and CDR2 is FRNRAP. This CDR3 is 13 amino acids long. V dropped 6 bases and J dropped 8 bases, with 16 bases sitting between them.

The CDR3 loop reads CASSVGNRPTDTQYF. The CDR3 bases are TGTGCCAGCAGCGTAGGAAACAGACCCACAGATACGCAGTATTTT. The V gene is TRBV9, the J gene TRBJ2-3; D uncertain. The CDR3 consists of 15 residues. V was clipped by 0 bases and J by 2 bases, with 10 bases between them. Germline loops: CDR1 SGDLS, CDR2 YYNGEE.

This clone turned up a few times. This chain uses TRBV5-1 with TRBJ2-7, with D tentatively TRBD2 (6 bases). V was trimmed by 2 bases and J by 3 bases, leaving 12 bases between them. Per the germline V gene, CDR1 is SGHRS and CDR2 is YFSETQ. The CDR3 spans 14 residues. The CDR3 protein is CASSFGRTDYEQYF. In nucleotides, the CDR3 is TGCGCCAGCAGCTTTGGGAGGACGGACTACGAGCAGTACTTC.

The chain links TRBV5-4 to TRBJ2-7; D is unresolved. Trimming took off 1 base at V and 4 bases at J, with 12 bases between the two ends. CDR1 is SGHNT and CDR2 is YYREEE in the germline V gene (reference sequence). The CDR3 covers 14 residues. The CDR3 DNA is TGTGCCAGCAGCTTGAGTGGGATGGCATACGAGCAGTACTTC. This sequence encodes CASSLSGMAYEQYF.

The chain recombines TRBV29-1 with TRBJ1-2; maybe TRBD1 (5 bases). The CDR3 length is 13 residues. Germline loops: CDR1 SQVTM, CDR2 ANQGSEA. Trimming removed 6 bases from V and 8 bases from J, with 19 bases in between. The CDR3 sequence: CSVGGQGATGYTF. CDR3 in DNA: TGCAGCGTGGGTGGCCAGGGTGCTACGGGCTACACCTTC.

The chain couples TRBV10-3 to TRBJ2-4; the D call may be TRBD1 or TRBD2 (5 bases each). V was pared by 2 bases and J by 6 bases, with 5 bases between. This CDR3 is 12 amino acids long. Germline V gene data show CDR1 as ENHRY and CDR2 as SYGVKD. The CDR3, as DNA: TGTGCCATCAGTGAGGGGGGAAACATTCAGTACTTC. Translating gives CAISEGGNIQYF.

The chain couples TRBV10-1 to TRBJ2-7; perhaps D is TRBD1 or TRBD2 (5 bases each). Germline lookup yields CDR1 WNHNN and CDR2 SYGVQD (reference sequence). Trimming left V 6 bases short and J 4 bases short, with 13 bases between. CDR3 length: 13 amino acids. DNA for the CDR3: TGCGCCAGCAGCCAGGGTGGAGGTTACGAGCAGTACTTC. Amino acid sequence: CASSQGGGYEQYF.

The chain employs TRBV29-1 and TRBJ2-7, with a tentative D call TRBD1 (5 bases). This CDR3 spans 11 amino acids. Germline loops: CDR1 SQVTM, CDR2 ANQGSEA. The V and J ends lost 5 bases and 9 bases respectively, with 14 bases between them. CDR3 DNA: TGCAGCGTTTACTCCCCGCAGGGGCAGTACTTC. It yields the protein CSVYSPQGQYF.